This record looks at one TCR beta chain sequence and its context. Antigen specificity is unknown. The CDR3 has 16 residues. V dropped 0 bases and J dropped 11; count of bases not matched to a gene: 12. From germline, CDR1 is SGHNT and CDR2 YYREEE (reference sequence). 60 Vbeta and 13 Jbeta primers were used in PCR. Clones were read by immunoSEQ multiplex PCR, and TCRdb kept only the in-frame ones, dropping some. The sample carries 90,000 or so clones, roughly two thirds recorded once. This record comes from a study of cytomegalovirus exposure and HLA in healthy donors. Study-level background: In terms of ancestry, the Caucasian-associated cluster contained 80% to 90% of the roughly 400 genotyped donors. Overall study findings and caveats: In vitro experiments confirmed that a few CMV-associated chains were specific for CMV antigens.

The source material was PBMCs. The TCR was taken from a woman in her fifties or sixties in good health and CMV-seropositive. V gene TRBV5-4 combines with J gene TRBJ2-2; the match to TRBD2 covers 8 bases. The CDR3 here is CASSLGLSGTASELFF. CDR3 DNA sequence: TGTGCCAGCAGCTTGGGACTTAGCGGGACGGCATCCGAGCTGTTTTTT.